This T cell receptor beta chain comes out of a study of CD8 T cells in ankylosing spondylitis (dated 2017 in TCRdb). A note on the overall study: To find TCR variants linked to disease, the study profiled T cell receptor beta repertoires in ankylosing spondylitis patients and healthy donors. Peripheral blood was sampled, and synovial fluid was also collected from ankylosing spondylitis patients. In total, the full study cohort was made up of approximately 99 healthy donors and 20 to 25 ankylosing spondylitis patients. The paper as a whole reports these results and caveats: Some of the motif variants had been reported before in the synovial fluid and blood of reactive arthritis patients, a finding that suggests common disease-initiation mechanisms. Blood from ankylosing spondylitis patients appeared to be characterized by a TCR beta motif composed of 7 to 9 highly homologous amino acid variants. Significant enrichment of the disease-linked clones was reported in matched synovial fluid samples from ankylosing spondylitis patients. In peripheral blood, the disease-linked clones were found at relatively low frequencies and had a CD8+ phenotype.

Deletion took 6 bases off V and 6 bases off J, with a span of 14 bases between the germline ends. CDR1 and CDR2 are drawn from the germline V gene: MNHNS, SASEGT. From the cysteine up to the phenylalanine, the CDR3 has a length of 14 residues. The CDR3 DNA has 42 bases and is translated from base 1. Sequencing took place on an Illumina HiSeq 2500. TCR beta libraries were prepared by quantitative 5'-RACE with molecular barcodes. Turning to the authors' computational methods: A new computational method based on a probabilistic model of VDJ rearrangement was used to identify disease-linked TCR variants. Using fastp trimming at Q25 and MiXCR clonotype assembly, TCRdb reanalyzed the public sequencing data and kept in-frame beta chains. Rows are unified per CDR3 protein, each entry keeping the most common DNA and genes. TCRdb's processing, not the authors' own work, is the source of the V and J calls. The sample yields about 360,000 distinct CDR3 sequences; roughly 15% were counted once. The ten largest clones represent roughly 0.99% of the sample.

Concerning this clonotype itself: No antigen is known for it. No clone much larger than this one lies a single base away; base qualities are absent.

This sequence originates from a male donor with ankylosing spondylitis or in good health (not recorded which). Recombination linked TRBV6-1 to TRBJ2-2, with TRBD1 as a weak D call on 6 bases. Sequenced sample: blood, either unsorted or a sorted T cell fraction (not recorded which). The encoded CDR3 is CASSQDRLAGELFF. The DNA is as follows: TGTGCCAGCAGCCAAGACAGGTTGGCCGGGGAGCTGTTTTTT.